The next 27 T cell receptor beta chains were all read from a single sample in a study of metastatic and nonmetastatic thyroid tumors. Via MiXCR, TCRdb re-called the PCR reads. The sample has over 9,500 clones; 27% are singletons. Thyroid surgery had not been preceded by any treatment in any patient. The specimen sequenced was tumor tissue. These receptors all come from a female donor with papillary thyroid cancer or a benign thyroid nodule (not recorded which). Some clones in this sample may be carry-over from other donors' samples.

The genes are TRBV20-1 and TRBJ2-7; possibly TRBD2 for D (6 bases). The CDR3 totals 16 residues. V was cut by 0 bases and J by 5 bases, with 20 bases left in between. CDR1 is DFQATT and CDR2 is SNEGSKA in the germline V gene (reference sequence). This CDR3 reads CSARDGRDFLGDEQYF. CDR3 DNA: TGCAGTGCTAGAGATGGCAGGGACTTCCTTGGGGACGAGCAGTACTTC.

Comments on this clone: Possible read error: a much larger clone is one base away. The V and J genes are TRBV11-1 and TRBJ2-6, with D possibly matching TRBD1 (5 bases). In germline, CDR1 is SGHAT, CDR2 FQDESV (reference sequence). CDR3 length equals 15 residues. CDR3 loop: CASSPERSGASVLTF. The CDR3 bases are TGTGCCAGCAGCCCTGAACGCTCTGGGGCCAGCGTCCTGACTTTC. Full variable domain (outside the CDR3, taken from reference TRBV11-1 and TRBJ2-6): EAEVAQSPRYKITEKSQAVAFWCDPISGHATLYWYRQILGQGPELLVQFQDESVVDDSQLPKDRFSAERLKGVDSTLKIQPAELGDSAMYLCASSPERSGASVLTFGAGSRLTVL.

This clone was recorded at least ten times. This may come from a read error, since a much larger clone is one base off. The same CDR3 is also encoded by other DNA sequences in this sample. This sequence joins TRBV7-9 and TRBJ1-3; D unclear. The CDR3 has 15 residues. Germline loops: CDR1 SEHNR, CDR2 FQNEAQ (reference sequence). The CDR3 loop is CASSFSRLAGTTIYF. CDR3 DNA: TGTGCCAGCAGCTTTTCCCGGTTGGCTGGAACCACCATATATTTT.

This clone was seen at least ten times. Just one base apart from a much larger clone, this may be a read error. This chain links TRBV11-2 with TRBJ2-2; 8 nucleotides align to TRBD1. V lost 4 bases, J lost 6 bases, and 13 bases stayed unmatched. Germline CDR1 reads SGHAT; CDR2 reads FQNNGV. The CDR3 sequence is 17 residues long. This chain's CDR3 is CASSSHPDRERPGELFF. CDR3 DNA sequence: TGTGCCAGCAGCTCGCACCCGGACAGGGAGCGCCCCGGGGAGCTGTTTTTT.

A few counts support this clone. The chain combines TRBV20-1 with TRBJ2-7; a possible D gene is TRBD2 (6 bases). The CDR3 is made up of 11 amino acids. From germline, CDR1 is DFQATT and CDR2 SNEGSKA (reference sequence). The CDR3 DNA sequence: TGCAGTGGCGGGAAAACATACGAGAAGTACGTC. This gives the protein CSGGKTYEKYV.

This clone was detected many times. The CDR3 DNA reads as TGCAGCGTTCTGGGAGCGTCGGGTACCTACGAGCAGTACTTC. It yields the protein CSVLGASGTYEQYF. The chain is built from TRBV29-1 and TRBJ2-7; D may be TRBD2 (5 bases). The germline gives CDR1 SQVTM, CDR2 ANQGSEA. The ends were cut back, 5 bases at V and 2 bases at J, with 16 bases in the middle. CDR3 length: 14 amino acids.

V and J are TRBV6-1 and TRBJ2-5, with 13 nucleotides matching TRBD2. Per the germline V gene, CDR1 is MNHNS and CDR2 is SASEGT. The V and J ends lost 5 bases and 5 bases, in that order; junction bases with no gene match: 2. The CDR3 runs to 14 residues. The CDR3 protein is CASSLTSGRETQYF. The CDR3 nucleotides read TGTGCCAGCAGTCTGACTAGCGGGAGGGAGACCCAGTACTTC.

This clone was seen more than once but under ten times. The V gene is TRBV27, the J gene TRBJ1-1; 8 nucleotides line up with TRBD1. CDR3 length equals 16 residues. Germline values: CDR1 MNHEY, CDR2 SMNVEV (reference sequence). V shed 3 bases, J shed 4 bases, and the junction held 10 bases outside the gene matches. The CDR3 DNA follows: TGTGCCAGCAGTTTCTTCGCGACAGGGGAGGTCACTGAAGCTTTCTTT. Translation: CASSFFATGEVTEAFF.

This clone was seen ten or more times. The rearrangement uses TRBV18 and TRBJ1-1, with D tentatively TRBD1 (6 bases). Trimming pared 5 bases from V and 1 base from J, leaving 14 bases between. The CDR3 is 15 residues long. Germline values: CDR1 KGHSH, CDR2 LQKENI. The CDR3 sequence: CASSTSEQGNTEAFF. The CDR3 DNA sequence: TGTGCCAGCTCAACGTCCGAACAGGGGAACACTGAAGCTTTCTTT.

Sample share makes this clone large. The chain uses TRBV11-2 and TRBJ2-7; D not certain. In germline, CDR1 is SGHAT, CDR2 FQNNGV. The CDR3 sequence is 15 residues long. Trimming cost V 4 bases and J 0 bases, with 13 bases left between them. The CDR3 is CASSSIITSSYEQYV. CDR3 sequence (DNA): TGTGCCAGCAGCTCCATCATTACAAGCTCCTACGAGCAGTACGTC.

This rearrangement joins TRBV7-2 to TRBJ2-7; no reliable D call. Trimming left V 5 bases short and J 4 bases short, with 12 bases between. Germline-derived CDR1 and CDR2 are SGHTA and FQGNSA. This CDR3 comprises 13 residues. The CDR3 region has the DNA TGTGCCAGCAGCCCCGACGTGTTTTACGAGCAGTACTTC. It encodes CASSPDVFYEQYF.

This clone was counted once. The rearrangement links TRBV5-1 to TRBJ1-1; possibly TRBD1 for D (6 bases). The CDR3 totals 13 residues. Trimming pared 4 bases from V and 1 base from J, leaving 8 bases between. Germline-derived CDR1 and CDR2 are SGHRS and YFSETQ. In DNA, the CDR3 is TGCGCCAGCAGCACAGGGCAGAACACTGAAGCTTTCTTT. This codes for CASSTGQNTEAFF.

This clone was seen many times. The chain uses TRBV2 and TRBJ1-4, with 8 nucleotides matching TRBD1. The CDR3 is made up of 15 amino acids. Germline V gene data show CDR1 as SNHLY and CDR2 as FYNNEI. The V gene end was trimmed by 5 bases and the J gene end by 3 bases; junction bases not matched to a gene: 5. CDR3 residues: CASSIDRGPNEKLFF. For the CDR3, the DNA is TGTGCCAGCAGTATAGACAGGGGCCCTAATGAAAAACTGTTTTTT.

The rearrangement uses TRBV6-1 and TRBJ1-2; no firm D call. CDR1 and CDR2 (germline): MNHNS, SASEGT. The CDR3 has 13 amino acids. V lost 5 bases and J 10 bases, leaving 17 bases between the germline ends. As DNA, the CDR3 is TGTGCCAGCAGTCCTCCGCCCCCGGGGATCTACACCTTC. Its protein product is CASSPPPPGIYTF.

In its sample, this clone was seen many times. The chain recombines TRBV9 with TRBJ2-7; perhaps TRBD1 as D (5 bases). The V end lost 4 bases, the J end lost 5 bases, and 22 bases lay between the germline ends. The CDR3 sequence is 16 residues long. The germline CDR1 and CDR2 sequences are SGDLS and YYNGEE. The CDR3: CASSPPKGQGKDEQYF. CDR3 DNA sequence: TGTGCCAGCAGCCCCCCCAAGGGTCAGGGTAAAGACGAGCAGTACTTC.

CDR3 in amino acids: CASSTGTSRYEQYF. CDR3 bases: TGTGCCAGCTCTACGGGGACTAGTCGATATGAGCAGTACTTC. This chain links TRBV18 with TRBJ2-7; 8 nucleotides line up with TRBD2. With V trimmed by 6 bases and J by 7 bases, 11 bases remained unmatched. The germline gives CDR1 KGHSH, CDR2 LQKENI. The length of the CDR3 is 14 residues. The whole variable domain, filled in from reference TRBV18 and TRBJ2-7, reads NAGVMQNPRHLVRRRGQEARLRCSPMKGHSHVYWYRQLPEEGLKFMVYLQKENIIDESGMPKERFSAEFPKEGPSILRIQQVVRGDSAAYFCASSTGTSRYEQYFGPGTRLTVT.

The chain employs TRBV6-1 and TRBJ1-6; TRBD1 agrees at 8 bases. The ends lost 6 bases at V and 10 bases at J; junction bases unmatched: 8. The CDR3 contains 14 residues. Germline lookup yields CDR1 MNHNS and CDR2 SASEGT. The CDR3 coding sequence is TGTGCCAGCAGACCCACAGGGGGACCCTCACCCCTCCACTTT. Protein product: CASRPTGGPSPLHF.

This clone was counted only a few times. The chain uses TRBV12-3 or TRBV12-4 and TRBJ2-7; 7 nucleotides align to TRBD1. CDR3 length equals 13 residues. With 5 bases clipped from V and 3 bases from J, the junction kept 4 bases outside the gene matches. The CDR3 sequence: CASSNTGVYEQYV. The CDR3 DNA sequence: TGTGCCAGCAGTAATACAGGGGTCTACGAGCAGTACGTC.

J is TRBJ2-7 and V is TRBV30, with D possibly matching TRBD2 (5 bases). V was pared by 0 bases and J by 0 bases, with 15 bases between. CDR1 and CDR2 from the germline V gene are GTSNPN and SVGIG (reference sequence). The length of the CDR3 is 16 residues. The CDR3 region is CAWSVVALGSSYEQYF. For the CDR3, the DNA is TGTGCCTGGAGTGTGGTCGCCCTGGGGAGCTCCTACGAGCAGTACTTC.

The rearrangement links TRBV9 to TRBJ1-1; the D is unclear. CDR3 size: 16 residues. The V gene's germline CDR1 is SGDLS and CDR2 YYNGEE. V was cut by 3 bases and J by 0 bases, with 15 bases left in between. CDR3 sequence: CASSETHVDVNTEAFF. For the CDR3, the DNA is TGTGCCAGCAGCGAGACACATGTGGACGTGAACACTGAAGCTTTCTTT.

The chain joins TRBV7-2 to TRBJ2-7; 13 bases match TRBD2. V lost 3 bases and J lost 4; bases outside the gene matches: 18. Germline CDR1 SGHTA, CDR2 FQGNSA. The CDR3 sequence is 20 residues long. The chain's CDR3 is CASSFSARRETSGRRYEQYF. CDR3 DNA: TGTGCCAGCAGCTTTTCGGCGCGACGGGAGACTAGCGGGAGGCGGTACGAGCAGTACTTC.

There are a few counts of this clone. V gene TRBV28 combines with J gene TRBJ2-1, with 8 bases aligning to TRBD1. The J segment lost 4 bases and the V segment lost 6 bases, leaving 8 bases of the junction unmatched. Looked up from germline, CDR1 is MDHEN and CDR2 is SYDVKM. CDR3 length: 15 residues. The CDR3 bases are TGTGCCAGCAGCCCCCCGGGACAGGCATACAATGAGCAGTTCTTC. It specifies CASSPPGQAYNEQFF.

The chain joins TRBV6-1 to TRBJ2-1; 11 bases match TRBD2. The germline V gene has CDR1 MNHNS and CDR2 SASEGT. V was clipped by 1 base and J by 7 bases; unmatched bases: 3. CDR3 length: 15 amino acids. The CDR3 nucleotides read TGTGCCAGCAGTGAAGGACTAGCGGGAAGTAATGAGCAGTTCTTC. Amino acid sequence: CASSEGLAGSNEQFF.

V usage is TRBV6-1 and J usage is TRBJ1-1; D ambiguous. The ends were cut back, 8 bases at V and 4 bases at J, with 17 bases in the middle. The germline gives CDR1 MNHNS, CDR2 SASEGT. There are 14 residues in the CDR3. The DNA of the CDR3 is TGTGCCAGCCCCCCCTGGTGGGGATCCACTGAAGCTTTCTTT. It encodes CASPPWWGSTEAFF.

This chain links TRBV6-1 with TRBJ2-7; D is unclear. Germline CDR1 is MNHNS and CDR2 is SASEGT. V was shortened by 4 bases and J by 1 base, with 5 bases between the two germline ends. The CDR3 extends over 12 amino acids. CDR3 DNA sequence: TGTGCCAGCAGTGGGGTTTCCTACGAGCAGTACTTC. This sequence encodes CASSGVSYEQYF.

The CDR3 loop is CACATGPGNTIYF. Written as DNA, the CDR3 is TGTGCCTGCGCGACAGGGCCTGGAAACACCATATATTTT. The J gene is TRBJ1-3, the V gene TRBV11-2; TRBD1 agrees at 7 bases. The CDR3 runs 13 residues. V lost 11 bases to trimming and J lost 2 bases; unmatched junction nucleotides: 6. Germline CDR1 reads SGHAT; CDR2 reads FQNNGV.

Ten or more counts support this clone. The chain couples TRBV18 to TRBJ1-1; tentatively, D is TRBD1 (5 bases). CDR3 length equals 17 residues. Germline CDR1 and CDR2: KGHSH and LQKENI. Deletions cut 3 bases from V and 0 bases from J, with 17 bases between. CDR3 coding DNA: TGTGCCAGCTCACCCCAGGGCAGGGCGATAATGAACACTGAAGCTTTCTTT. Translated, it gives CASSPQGRAIMNTEAFF.